Shown below are 27 T cell receptor beta chains from a single sample sequenced in a study of blood T cell repertoires in COVID-19. Assay used: immunoSEQ multiplex PCR; TCRdb lists only in-frame clones, some missing. This sample has about 83,000 clones; 86% occur once, and the top ten carry under 8.5%. The source material was peripheral blood. All receptors come from a man aged 50-59 years with active COVID-19.

V and J are TRBV7-9 and TRBJ2-3, with D uncertain. CDR1 is SEHNR and CDR2 is FQNEAQ in the germline V gene (reference sequence). The germline V and J ends were trimmed by 1 base and 2 bases, with 10 bases remaining between them. The CDR3 length is 15 residues. The DNA for the CDR3 is TGTGCCAGCAGCTTAGGACTCCTGAACACAGATACGCAGTATTTT. Its translation: CASSLGLLNTDTQYF. Drawing the rest from reference TRBV7-9 and TRBJ2-3, the complete variable domain is DTGVSQNPRHKITKRGQNVTFRCDPISEHNRLYWYRQTLGQGPEFLTYFQNEAQLEKSRLLSDRFSAERPKGSFSTLEIQRTEQGDSAMYLCASSLGLLNTDTQYFGPGTRLTVL.

V gene TRBV9 combines with J gene TRBJ1-2, with 7 bases that match TRBD1. V shed 3 bases and J 4 bases; nucleotides not matched to a gene: 9. There are 15 residues in the CDR3. Germline CDR1 SGDLS, CDR2 YYNGEE. Here the CDR3 reads CASSASLDRVYGYTF. CDR3 nucleotide sequence: TGTGCCAGCAGCGCCAGCCTTGACAGGGTCTATGGCTACACCTTC.

This clone was counted between two and nine times. V gene TRBV7-2 combines with J gene TRBJ1-2; a possible D gene is TRBD1 (5 bases). This CDR3 has 15 residues. V lost 1 base to trimming and J lost 4 bases, with 13 bases between them. Looked up from germline, CDR1 is SGHTA and CDR2 is FQGNSA. CDR3 bases: TGTGCCAGCAGCTTAGATTGGGGGGAGATCTATGGCTACACCTTC. It specifies CASSLDWGEIYGYTF.

The genes are TRBV5-6 and TRBJ1-4, with TRBD1 matching over 9 bases. The CDR3 is 19 amino acids. CDR1 and CDR2 (germline): SGHDT, YYEEEE. V was clipped by 1 base and J by 6 bases; unmatched bases: 16. The CDR3 coding sequence is TGTGCCAGCAGCTTGTTTTGGACCCAACAGGGGGCGAGTCATGAAAAACTGTTTTTT. As protein: CASSLFWTQQGASHEKLFF.

The genes are TRBV25-1 and TRBJ2-4; perhaps TRBD1 as D (6 bases). V lost 2 bases and J 10 bases, leaving 12 bases between the germline ends. The CDR3 extends over 13 amino acids. Germline values: CDR1 MGHDK, CDR2 SYGVNS. CDR3 sequence: CASSETLGGIQYF. The CDR3 DNA reads TGTGCCAGCAGTGAAACGCTAGGGGGTATTCAGTACTTC.

The chain combines TRBV15 with TRBJ1-4; TRBD1 aligns across 8 bases. Germline-derived CDR1 and CDR2 are LNHNV and YYDKDF (reference sequence). V lost 5 bases, J lost 5 bases, and 7 bases stayed unmatched. This CDR3 has 15 amino acids. In DNA, the CDR3 is TGTGCCACCAGCCTTGAGGGACAGGACAATGAAAAACTGTTTTTT. It yields the protein CATSLEGQDNEKLFF.

The CDR3 here is CASSLDTQVHEQYF. In nucleotides, the CDR3 is TGTGCCAGCAGCTTAGACACGCAGGTTCACGAGCAGTACTTC. The chain combines TRBV5-6 with TRBJ2-7, with no clear D. Germline V lookup: CDR1 SGHDT, CDR2 YYEEEE. Trimming shortened V by 2 bases and J by 5 bases, and 14 bases separated the two germline ends. This CDR3 comprises 14 residues.

V usage is TRBV19 and J usage is TRBJ1-2; D perhaps matches TRBD1 (6 bases). CDR1 is LNHDA and CDR2 is SQIVND in the germline V gene (reference sequence). The CDR3 is 14 residues long. V dropped 6 bases and J dropped 4 bases, with 15 bases sitting between them. The CDR3 nucleotides are TGTGCCAGTAGCGATGGACAGCCCCTCTATGGCTACACCTTC. It encodes CASSDGQPLYGYTF.

The sample holds a few counts of this clone. J is TRBJ1-6 and V is TRBV5-4, with a tentative D call TRBD1 (5 bases). The V end was cut by 0 bases, the J end by 6 bases, with 13 bases between. The CDR3 spans 16 residues. CDR1 is SGHNT, CDR2 YYREEE, per germline (reference sequence). The DNA for the CDR3 is TGTGCCAGCAGCTTGGGGGTGGGGCCAGGTAATTCACCCCTCCACTTT. Translating gives CASSLGVGPGNSPLHF.

This clone was seen a few times. V usage is TRBV6-5 and J usage is TRBJ1-5; the D gene is possibly TRBD1 (5 bases). Germline V gene lookup returns CDR1 MNHEY and CDR2 SVGAGI. The length of the CDR3 is 15 residues. V was pared by 7 bases and J by 1 base, with 14 bases between. CDR3 amino acids: CASNPTASSNQPQHF. CDR3 DNA sequence: TGTGCCAGCAACCCGACAGCATCGAGCAATCAGCCCCAGCATTTT.

CDR3 in amino acids: CAWRQGANTEAFF. The CDR3, as DNA: TGTGCCTGGAGGCAGGGGGCTAACACTGAAGCTTTCTTT. This chain uses TRBV30 with TRBJ1-1; 8 nucleotides align to TRBD1. Losses at the gene ends were 3 bases for V and 2 bases for J; bases not matched to a gene: 2. CDR3 size: 13 residues. Looked up from germline, CDR1 is GTSNPN and CDR2 is SVGIG (reference sequence).

The chain combines TRBV7-2 with TRBJ2-7, with TRBD1 as a possible D gene (6 bases). Trimming shortened V by 1 base and J by 0 bases, and 19 bases separated the two germline ends. The CDR3 is 18 residues long. Germline V CDR1 and CDR2: SGHTA, FQGNSA. The CDR3 spells CASSLVVQGGYDSYEQYF. The DNA of the CDR3 is TGTGCCAGCAGCTTAGTGGTACAGGGTGGTTATGACTCCTACGAGCAGTACTTC.

The V gene is TRBV2, the J gene TRBJ1-6, with 10 positions matching TRBD1. The CDR3 has 16 amino acids. Trimming removed 4 bases from V and 6 bases from J; junction bases left unmatched: 6. The germline CDR1 and CDR2 sequences are SNHLY and FYNNEI. The CDR3: CASSGGTGVSNSPLHF. In DNA, the CDR3 is TGTGCCAGCAGTGGAGGGACAGGGGTTAGTAATTCACCCCTCCACTTT.

This chain connects TRBV6-4 to TRBJ2-1; 12 bases agree with TRBD2. The V and J ends lost 3 bases and 8 bases, in that order; junction bases with no gene match: 8. The CDR3 runs to 16 residues. Germline CDR1 and CDR2: MRHNA and SNTAGT. The CDR3 protein is CASSELSSGRAHEQFF. The CDR3 coding sequence is TGTGCCAGCAGTGAACTCTCTAGCGGGAGGGCCCATGAGCAGTTCTTC.

This chain connects TRBV28 to TRBJ1-5, with TRBD1 matching 7 bases. The CDR3 spans 13 residues. Germline V gives CDR1 MDHEN, CDR2 SYDVKM. Trimming took 6 bases from V and 6 from J; bases not matched to a gene: 5. The CDR3 sequence is CASSSGQPQPQHF. Written as DNA, the CDR3 is TGTGCCAGCAGCTCGGGACAGCCTCAGCCCCAGCATTTT.

J is TRBJ1-4 and V is TRBV6-2 or TRBV6-3; 9 bases map to TRBD1. The trim removed 4 bases at V and 8 bases at J, leaving 8 bases unmatched. Per the germline V gene, CDR1 is MNHEY and CDR2 is SVGEGT. The CDR3 extends over 15 amino acids. The CDR3 bases are TGTGCCAGCAGTTCCGCCGGGACAGGGAAAGAAAAACTGTTTTTT. This codes for CASSSAGTGKEKLFF.

The rearrangement uses TRBV5-1 and TRBJ1-2; perhaps TRBD1 as D (5 bases). V dropped 2 bases and J dropped 1 base, with 12 bases sitting between them. The CDR3 runs to 15 residues. Per the germline V gene, CDR1 is SGHRS and CDR2 is YFSETQ. In DNA form, the CDR3 reads TGCGCCAGCAGCTTCTCAGGACAACTTAACTATGGCTACACCTTC. The encoded protein is CASSFSGQLNYGYTF.

The V and J genes are TRBV13 and TRBJ2-1; 14 nucleotides line up with TRBD2. V shed 5 bases, J shed 3 bases, and the junction held 6 bases outside the gene matches. The CDR3 has 17 amino acids. Germline V gene data show CDR1 as PRHDT and CDR2 as FYEKMQ (reference sequence). The CDR3 here is CASSGGTSGSNYNEQFF. The CDR3, as DNA: TGTGCCAGCAGCGGGGGGACTAGCGGGAGCAACTACAATGAGCAGTTCTTC.

The rearrangement uses TRBV7-2 and TRBJ2-3; 10 bases fit TRBD2. The CDR3 has 17 residues. Trimming cost V 6 bases and J 4 bases; bases outside gene matches: 13. The V gene's germline CDR1 is SGHTA and CDR2 FQGNSA. CDR3 DNA sequence: TGTGCCAGCAGGATTTTTAGGGCTAGCGGGGGAGCAGATACGCAGTATTTT. Protein: CASRIFRASGGADTQYF.

The chain links TRBV5-1 to TRBJ1-4; D uncertain. V lost 6 bases and J 4 bases, leaving 13 bases between the germline ends. CDR3 length equals 14 residues. The germline gives CDR1 SGHRS, CDR2 YFSETQ. The CDR3 sequence is CASTRSGHNEKLFF. The CDR3 DNA reads as TGCGCCAGCACCAGGTCAGGCCATAATGAAAAACTGTTTTTT.

The chain has TRBV4-1 and TRBJ1-5, with 7 bases that match TRBD1. Germline V CDR1 and CDR2: MGHRA, YSYEKL. CDR3 length: 17 residues. Losses at the gene ends were 3 bases for V and 4 bases for J; bases not matched to a gene: 12. In DNA, the CDR3 is TGCGCCAGCAGCCACGCTGGAAGGGGGCAGAGGAATCAGCCCCAGCATTTT. It translates to CASSHAGRGQRNQPQHF.

V is TRBV11-2 and J is TRBJ1-6; D gene uncertain. Germline-derived CDR1 and CDR2 are SGHAT and FQNNGV. Deletions cut 0 bases from V and 7 bases from J, with 7 bases between. The CDR3 length is 14 residues. CDR3 residues: CASSLDPRNSPLHF. The CDR3 DNA reads as TGTGCCAGCAGCTTAGATCCCAGGAATTCACCCCTCCACTTT.

V gene TRBV30 combines with J gene TRBJ1-2; 7 bases are shared with TRBD1. CDR1 and CDR2 from the germline V gene are GTSNPN and SVGIG (reference sequence). The CDR3 has 15 amino acids. Trimming cost V 6 bases and J 8 bases; bases outside gene matches: 18. This CDR3 is CACTMIRGDLWGYTF. The DNA of the CDR3 is TGTGCCTGCACGATGATCAGGGGGGATCTTTGGGGCTACACCTTC.

This clone was recorded only once. This chain uses TRBV10-2 with TRBJ2-1, with D uncertain. The CDR3 length is 15 residues. Germline CDR1 and CDR2: WSHSY and SAAADI. V lost 5 bases, J lost 7 bases, and 18 bases lay in between. CDR3 nucleotide sequence: TGCGCCAGCAGTCGTAACAGAGACCCTGGGAATGAGCAGTTCTTC. The encoded protein is CASSRNRDPGNEQFF.

This clone was observed a single time. The chain combines TRBV2 with TRBJ1-1, with 9 bases fitting TRBD1. The length of the CDR3 is 14 residues. Unmatched junction bases numbered 5, after V lost 5 bases and J lost 4 bases. Germline lookup yields CDR1 SNHLY and CDR2 FYNNEI. The CDR3 spells CASSPGTGSTEAFF. CDR3 coding DNA: TGTGCCAGCAGTCCCGGGACAGGGTCCACTGAAGCTTTCTTT. Full variable domain (rest looked up from reference TRBV2 and TRBJ1-1): EPEVTQTPSHQVTQMGQEVILRCVPISNHLYFYWYRQILGQKVEFLVSFYNNEISEKSEIFDDQFSVERPDGSNFTLKIRSTKLEDSAMYFCASSPGTGSTEAFFGQGTRLTVV.

The rearrangement joins TRBV6-4 to TRBJ2-2; D gene uncertain. The CDR3 covers 13 residues. V lost 3 bases to trimming and J lost 1 base, with 3 bases between them. Germline V gene sequence: CDR1 MRHNA, CDR2 SNTAGT. The CDR3 region is CASSDRNTGELFF. The CDR3, as DNA: TGTGCCAGCAGTGATCGGAACACCGGGGAGCTGTTTTTT.

With regard to this clone: At one end the junction does not follow the germline gene, possibly because of a read error. The gene calls are TRBV11-1 and TRBJ2-2, with 9 bases that match TRBD1. CDR1 is SGHAT, CDR2 FQDESV, per germline (reference sequence). The CDR3 runs 16 residues. The CDR3 protein is CANSADPGQGSGELFF. In DNA form, the CDR3 reads TGTGCCAACAGCGCTGACCCGGGACAGGGCTCCGGGGAGCTGTTTTTT.